The sequence of this T cell receptor (beta chain) was determined in a study of early T cells in non-severe SARS-CoV-2 infection. Study findings and constraints: Private and CD4 specificities were missed by VDJdb matching, skewed to anti-spike CD8.

This clonotype was seen a handful of times. The antigen is undetermined. TCRdb re-called the 5' RACE reads with MiXCR, one entry per CDR3 protein. This sample has some 81,000 distinct CDR3 sequences; 9% to 10% occur once, and the top ten carry 4.8%. The receptor comes from an adult who was a healthcare worker with PCR-confirmed SARS-CoV-2 infection or an uninfected control (not recorded which). Sequencing was carried out using whole blood.

The CDR3 DNA sequence: TGTGCCAGCAGCTTATGGGGGACAGGGAAATTGAACACTGAAGCTTTCTTT. Amino acid sequence: CASSLWGTGKLNTEAFF. The chain uses TRBV7-2 and TRBJ1-1, with 9 positions matching TRBD1. Losses at the gene ends were 2 bases for V and 0 bases for J; bases not matched to a gene: 7. This CDR3 is 17 amino acids long. Per germline, CDR1 SGHTA and CDR2 FQGNSA.